These T cell receptor beta chains were read from a single sample in a study of CD8 T cells in Susac syndrome. TCRdb processed the immunoSEQ multiplex PCR reads anew with MiXCR; each CDR3 protein has one entry. The data show around 130,000 distinct CDR3 sequences, about 95% seen once. The material sequenced was CD4+ T cells from PBMCs. These receptors were taken from a human donor in good health. CDR3s leave out the opening cysteine and the closing phenylalanine or tryptophan. Fields, in order: V gene, CDR3 length, J gene, CDR3 protein.

v_call: TRBV7-9
cdr3_length: 10
j_call: TRBJ2-7
cdr3_aa: ASSGGWGEQY

v_call: TRBV18
cdr3_length: 13
j_call: TRBJ2-5
cdr3_aa: ASSPGRAGEETQY

v_call: TRBV3-1
cdr3_length: 16
j_call: TRBJ2-5
cdr3_aa: ASSQDPRTGGGGETQY

v_call: TRBV6-5
cdr3_length: 13
j_call: TRBJ1-2
cdr3_aa: ASTYSLTVGGSYT

v_call: TRBV4-2
cdr3_length: 14
j_call: TRBJ2-2
cdr3_aa: ASSNQRGGYTGELF

v_call: TRBV12-3/TRBV12-4
cdr3_length: 9
j_call: TRBJ2-7
cdr3_aa: ASSLYYEQY

v_call: TRBV6-1
cdr3_length: 12
j_call: TRBJ2-1
cdr3_aa: ASVSSGAYNEQF

v_call: TRBV5-1
cdr3_length: 11
j_call: TRBJ2-5
cdr3_aa: ASKRPERETQY

v_call: TRBV29-1
cdr3_length: 11
j_call: TRBJ2-1
cdr3_aa: SVGRTRYNEQF

v_call: TRBV3-1
cdr3_length: 11
j_call: TRBJ2-7
cdr3_aa: ASSQGPGYEQY

v_call: TRBV18
cdr3_length: 13
j_call: TRBJ2-7
cdr3_aa: ASSPPGQGIYEQY

v_call: TRBV28
cdr3_length: 12
j_call: TRBJ2-5
cdr3_aa: ASSSTGARGTQY

v_call: TRBV5-6
cdr3_length: 12
j_call: TRBJ1-1
cdr3_aa: ASSLETGDTEAF

v_call: TRBV30
cdr3_length: 13
j_call: TRBJ2-7
cdr3_aa: AWGKGPAAAYEQY

v_call: TRBV5-1
cdr3_length: 14
j_call: TRBJ2-3
cdr3_aa: ASTPRLAGSTDTQY

v_call: TRBV7-2
cdr3_length: 9
j_call: TRBJ1-4
cdr3_aa: ASSLPFPLF

v_call: TRBV12-3/TRBV12-4
cdr3_length: 11
j_call: TRBJ1-5
cdr3_aa: ASSFSGNQPQH

v_call: TRBV28
cdr3_length: 10
j_call: TRBJ1-2
cdr3_aa: ASSKTDYGYT

v_call: TRBV3-1
cdr3_length: 14
j_call: TRBJ1-2
cdr3_aa: ASSSALPRGLGGYT

v_call: TRBV3-1
cdr3_length: 11
j_call: TRBJ1-1
cdr3_aa: ASSRQMNTEAF

v_call: TRBV7-2
cdr3_length: 14
j_call: TRBJ2-2
cdr3_aa: ASSLVAGGPPGELF

v_call: TRBV18
cdr3_length: 12
j_call: TRBJ2-5
cdr3_aa: ASSPPQLQETQY

v_call: TRBV6-1
cdr3_length: 12
j_call: TRBJ2-1
cdr3_aa: ASMWTSGTNEQF

v_call: TRBV14
cdr3_length: 13
j_call: TRBJ2-7
cdr3_aa: ASSRGLAGAYEQY

v_call: TRBV18
cdr3_length: 11
j_call: TRBJ2-5
cdr3_aa: ASSPISGETQY

v_call: TRBV11-1
cdr3_length: 10
j_call: TRBJ2-1
cdr3_aa: ASSLDRGEQF